The 26 T cell receptor beta chains below all came from one sample that was sequenced in a study of PD-L1 blockade in urothelial cancer. Repertoires were generated with immunoSEQ multiplex PCR, while TCRdb's copy carries only in-frame clones and drops some. The sample holds tens of thousands of clones, more than 65% seen once. Time point here: pretreatment peripheral blood. The input for sequencing was PBMCs, taken around atezolizumab (anti-PD-L1) treatment. The source is a man in his 70s with urothelial cancer.

The rearrangement joins TRBV30 to TRBJ2-2; 10 nucleotides agree with TRBD2. The V and J ends lost 5 bases and 1 base, in that order; junction bases with no gene match: 7. This CDR3 comprises 16 residues. Germline V gene lookup returns CDR1 GTSNPN and CDR2 SVGIG (reference sequence). The CDR3 is CAWLPWTSGNTGELFF. The CDR3 DNA reads TGTGCCTGGCTGCCTTGGACTAGCGGGAACACCGGGGAGCTGTTTTTT.

The chain is built from TRBV6-5 and TRBJ2-1; 8 nucleotides match TRBD2. In germline, CDR1 is MNHEY, CDR2 SVGAGI. The CDR3 extends over 16 amino acids. Germline trimming cut 0 bases from V and 6 bases from J; bases unmatched to any gene: 7. Written as DNA, the CDR3 is TGTGCCAGCAGTTACTCGTGGAGCGGGAGCATCAATGAGCAGTTCTTC. This translates into CASSYSWSGSINEQFF.

This chain connects TRBV5-1 to TRBJ1-1, with D unresolved. Between the trimmed V and J ends, which lost 3 bases and 1 base, there was a span of 10 bases. Germline CDR1 SGHRS, CDR2 YFSETQ. The CDR3 contains 14 residues. CDR3 DNA sequence: TGCGCCAGCAGCTCCCAATTAGAGAACACTGAAGCTTTCTTT. Translated, it gives CASSSQLENTEAFF.

V gene TRBV6-6 combines with J gene TRBJ2-3; 8 bases fit TRBD2. There are 15 residues in the CDR3. J was trimmed by 3 bases and V by 8 bases; bases with no gene match: 10. Germline V lookup: CDR1 MNHNY, CDR2 SVGAGI (reference sequence). CDR3 sequence reads: CASEEKRERTDTQYF. DNA of the CDR3: TGTGCCAGCGAAGAGAAGCGGGAGAGGACAGATACGCAGTATTTT.

This rearrangement joins TRBV5-4 to TRBJ2-7; 7 bases agree with TRBD1. The CDR3 has 14 residues. J lost 3 bases, V lost 4 bases, and 7 bases had no gene match. CDR1 is SGHNT, CDR2 YYREEE, per germline (reference sequence). The CDR3 region has the DNA TGTGCCAGCAGCCCTCCGACAGGGAACTACGAGCAGTACTTC. Translation: CASSPPTGNYEQYF. The whole variable domain, remainder taken from reference TRBV5-4 and TRBJ2-7, is ETGVTQSPTHLIKTRGQQVTLRCSSQSGHNTVSWYQQALGQGPQFIFQYYREEENGRGNFPPRFSGLQFPNYSSELNVNALELDDSALYLCASSPPTGNYEQYFGPGTRLTVT.

The chain is built from TRBV10-3 and TRBJ2-3; perhaps TRBD2 as D (5 bases). The CDR3 is made up of 14 amino acids. Germline values: CDR1 ENHRY, CDR2 SYGVKD. The ends were cut back, 2 bases at V and 2 bases at J, with 8 bases in the middle. As DNA, the CDR3 is TGTGCCATCAGTGAGGAGGGCTACACAGATACGCAGTATTTT. This translates into CAISEEGYTDTQYF.

The chain recombines TRBV11-1 with TRBJ2-2, with 7 bases identical to TRBD1. The germline V gene has CDR1 SGHAT and CDR2 FQDESV (reference sequence). V lost 6 bases to trimming and J lost 1 base; unmatched junction nucleotides: 2. CDR3 length equals 14 residues. The CDR3 bases are TGTGCCAGCAGTCACAGGGGGAACACCGGGGAGCTGTTTTTT. It codes for CASSHRGNTGELFF.

The rearrangement uses TRBV11-2 and TRBJ1-2; tentatively, D is TRBD1 (6 bases). The CDR3 extends over 16 amino acids. Germline V lookup: CDR1 SGHAT, CDR2 FQNNGV. Trimming pared 0 bases from V and 1 base from J, leaving 12 bases between. In DNA form, the CDR3 reads TGTGCCAGCAGCTTAGATCTGGAAGGGGGTAACTATGGCTACACCTTC. Its translation: CASSLDLEGGNYGYTF.

This clone appeared a few times. The chain recombines TRBV2 with TRBJ2-1, with TRBD1 identical over 10 bases. Germline lookup yields CDR1 SNHLY and CDR2 FYNNEI. The CDR3 sequence is 14 residues long. V trimming: 2 bases; J trimming: 7 bases; junction bases outside the gene matches: 2. Written as DNA, the CDR3 is TGTGCCAGCAGTGAAAGGACAGGGGGAAATGAGCAGTTCTTC. Translating gives CASSERTGGNEQFF.

V and J are TRBV15 and TRBJ2-2; D is ambiguous. The CDR3 runs to 14 residues. Germline V gene lookup returns CDR1 LNHNV and CDR2 YYDKDF (reference sequence). Trimming took 0 bases from V and 5 from J, leaving 7 bases between them. CDR3 in amino acids: CATSRERITGELFF. CDR3 in DNA: TGTGCCACCAGCAGAGAGCGTATAACCGGGGAGCTGTTTTTT.

This chain links TRBV5-1 with TRBJ2-7; D remains unclear. CDR1 is SGHRS and CDR2 is YFSETQ in the germline V gene. V was clipped by 5 bases and J by 2 bases, with 14 bases between them. The CDR3 has 14 residues. The CDR3 bases are TGCGCCAGCAGTCCAAAGGAGCGACCCTACGAGCAGTACTTC. Protein: CASSPKERPYEQYF. Using reference TRBV5-1 and TRBJ2-7 for the parts outside the CDR3, the full variable domain is KAGVTQTPRYLIKTRGQQVTLSCSPISGHRSVSWYQQTPGQGLQFLFEYFSETQRNKGNFPGRFSGRQFSNSRSEMNVSTLELGDSALYLCASSPKERPYEQYFGPGTRLTVT.

The rearrangement links TRBV4-1 to TRBJ2-6; the D gene is possibly TRBD2 (5 bases). Trimming stripped 0 bases from V and 2 bases from J, with 11 bases between. Germline CDR1 reads MGHRA; CDR2 reads YSYEKL. CDR3 length: 17 residues. CDR3 in amino acids: CASSQDSGGPGANVLTF. Here the CDR3 DNA reads TGCGCCAGCAGCCAAGATTCTGGCGGGCCTGGGGCCAACGTCCTGACTTTC.

This chain links TRBV27 with TRBJ1-1; D is uncertain. CDR1 MNHEY and CDR2 SMNVEV come from the germline V gene (reference sequence). CDR3 length: 13 residues. V was shortened by 10 bases and J by 0 bases, with 12 bases between the two germline ends. CDR3 nucleotide sequence: TGTGCCACCCAAGCTAGATTGAACACTGAAGCTTTCTTT. Translating it yields CATQARLNTEAFF.

Of note for this clone: Additional DNA sequences in this sample encode the identical CDR3. The rearrangement links TRBV10-3 to TRBJ1-1, with 9 bases fitting TRBD1. Germline values: CDR1 ENHRY, CDR2 SYGVKD. The CDR3 consists of 14 residues. V lost 6 bases and J lost 5; bases outside the gene matches: 7. DNA for the CDR3: TGTGCCATCAGACAACAGGGGGCGAATACTGAAGCTTTCTTT. Residues: CAIRQQGANTEAFF.

The rearrangement uses TRBV7-9 and TRBJ2-2, with 7 bases aligning to TRBD2. The CDR3 extends over 14 amino acids. The germline CDR1 and CDR2 sequences are SEHNR and FQNEAQ (reference sequence). J gave up 3 bases and V 5 bases, and 3 bases lay outside the gene matches. The CDR3 DNA follows: TGTGCCAGCAGCCCGAGCGGGGACACCGGGGAGCTGTTTTTT. Amino acids: CASSPSGDTGELFF.

This clone has a handful of counts. J is TRBJ2-7 and V is TRBV6-5, with 8 bases fitting TRBD1. The CDR3 runs 14 residues. CDR1 is MNHEY, CDR2 SVGAGI, per germline. Unmatched junction bases numbered 6, after V lost 6 bases and J lost 2 bases. The CDR3 coding sequence is TGTGCCAGCAGCTATTCAGGGGGCACCTACGAGCAGTACTTC. The encoded protein is CASSYSGGTYEQYF.

The chain joins TRBV6-6 to TRBJ1-1; perhaps TRBD1 as D (5 bases). CDR3 length: 14 amino acids. Germline V gene lookup returns CDR1 MNHNY and CDR2 SVGAGI (reference sequence). Trimming pared 4 bases from V and 5 bases from J, leaving 14 bases between. The CDR3 is CASSFQGWGTEAFF. The CDR3 nucleotides are TGTGCCAGCAGTTTTCAGGGTTGGGGAACTGAAGCTTTCTTT.

This clone was found once. The chain is built from TRBV6-7 and TRBJ2-5; TRBD2 agrees at 7 bases. TRBV6-7 is filed as an ORF, its function uncertain. V was pared by 2 bases and J by 5 bases, with 8 bases of the junction left unmatched. This CDR3 is 15 amino acids long. The CDR3 sequence is CASSYPGREGETQYF. CDR3 DNA sequence: TGTGCCAGCAGTTACCCCGGTAGGGAGGGGGAGACCCAGTACTTC.

V is TRBV9 and J is TRBJ2-1, with 8 bases matching TRBD2. Unmatched junction bases numbered 12, after V lost 0 bases and J lost 4 bases. The CDR3 contains 18 residues. Germline V CDR1 and CDR2: SGDLS, YYNGEE. The CDR3 reads CASSVGGSGSGSYNEQFF. CDR3 sequence (DNA): TGTGCCAGCAGCGTAGGGGGGAGCGGCAGCGGGAGTTACAATGAGCAGTTCTTC.

The J gene is TRBJ2-2, the V gene TRBV10-3, with D maybe TRBD1 (5 bases). The CDR3 has 14 amino acids. V gave up 5 bases and J gave up 5 bases, with 12 bases separating them. CDR1 and CDR2 from the germline V gene are ENHRY and SYGVKD. CDR3 sequence reads: CAISPREKTGELFF. The DNA of the CDR3 is TGTGCCATCAGTCCCAGGGAAAAAACCGGGGAGCTGTTTTTT.

This clone was recorded a few times. The chain links TRBV5-1 to TRBJ1-3, with 7 bases that match TRBD1. The CDR3 is 15 amino acids. J was trimmed by 4 bases and V by 0 bases; bases with no gene match: 4. Germline CDR1 reads SGHRS; CDR2 reads YFSETQ. The CDR3 sequence is CASSLAQDRGNTIYF. In DNA form, the CDR3 reads TGCGCCAGCAGCTTGGCTCAGGACAGGGGAAACACCATATATTTT.

This clone came up a few times. This CDR3 reads CASQHMNTEAFF. The CDR3 DNA reads as TGTGCCAGCCAACACATGAACACTGAAGCTTTCTTT. The rearrangement joins TRBV6-6 to TRBJ1-1; no definite D call. Trimming left V 8 bases short and J 0 bases short, with 7 bases between. The CDR3 totals 12 residues. The V gene's germline CDR1 is MNHNY and CDR2 SVGAGI (reference sequence).

The chain combines TRBV7-9 with TRBJ2-5; 10 bases line up with TRBD2. The CDR3 spans 15 residues. Per the germline V gene, CDR1 is SEHNR and CDR2 is FQNEAQ (reference sequence). With 5 bases clipped from V and 0 bases from J, the junction kept 3 bases outside the gene matches. CDR3 protein: CASSPAGGYQETQYF. CDR3 nucleotide sequence: TGTGCCAGCAGCCCAGCGGGAGGGTACCAAGAGACCCAGTACTTC.

CDR3 protein: CASSLVTNSYEQYF. As DNA, the CDR3 is TGCGCCAGCAGCTTGGTCACAAACTCCTACGAGCAGTACTTC. The rearrangement links TRBV5-1 to TRBJ2-7; D uncertain. Trimming took off 0 bases at V and 0 bases at J, with 7 bases between the two ends. The CDR3 spans 14 residues. CDR1 and CDR2 from the germline V gene are SGHRS and YFSETQ.

This clone was recorded once. The chain is built from TRBV5-1 and TRBJ1-1; 9 positions match TRBD1. The CDR3 covers 13 residues. Germline V gene sequence: CDR1 SGHRS, CDR2 YFSETQ. J was trimmed by 8 bases and V by 0 bases; bases with no gene match: 2. The CDR3 reads CASSLGDRDEAFF. In nucleotides, the CDR3 is TGCGCCAGCAGCTTGGGGGACAGGGACGAAGCTTTCTTT.

This sequence joins TRBV11-2 and TRBJ2-7, with a weak D call TRBD1 (6 bases). Germline lookup yields CDR1 SGHAT and CDR2 FQNNGV. The CDR3 is made up of 14 amino acids. V lost 0 bases and J 4 bases, leaving 10 bases between the germline ends. The CDR3 loop reads CASSLEWGQYEQYF. In nucleotides, the CDR3 is TGTGCCAGCAGCTTAGAGTGGGGGCAATACGAGCAGTACTTC.